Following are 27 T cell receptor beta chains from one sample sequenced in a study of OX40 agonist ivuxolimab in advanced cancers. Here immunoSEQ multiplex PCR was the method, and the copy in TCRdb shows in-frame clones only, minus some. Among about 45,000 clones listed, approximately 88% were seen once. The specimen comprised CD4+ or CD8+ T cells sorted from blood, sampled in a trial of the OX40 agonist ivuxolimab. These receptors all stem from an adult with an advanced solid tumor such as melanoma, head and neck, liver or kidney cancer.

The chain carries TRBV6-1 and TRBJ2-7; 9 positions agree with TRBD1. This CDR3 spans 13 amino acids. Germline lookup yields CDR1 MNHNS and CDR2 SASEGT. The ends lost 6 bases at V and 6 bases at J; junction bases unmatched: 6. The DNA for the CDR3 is TGTGCCAGCAGCGGGACAGGGACCAGCGAGCAGTACTTC. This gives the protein CASSGTGTSEQYF.

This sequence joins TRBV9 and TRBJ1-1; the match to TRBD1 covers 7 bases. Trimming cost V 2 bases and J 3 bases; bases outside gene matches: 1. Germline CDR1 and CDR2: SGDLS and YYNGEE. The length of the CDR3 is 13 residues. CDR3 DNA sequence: TGTGCCAGCAGCGTGGGACAGTACACTGAAGCTTTCTTT. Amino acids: CASSVGQYTEAFF. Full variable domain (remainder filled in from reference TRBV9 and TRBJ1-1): DSGVTQTPKHLITATGQRVTLRCSPRSGDLSVYWYQQSLDQGLQFLIQYYNGEERAKGNILERFSAQQFPDLHSELNLSSLELGDSALYFCASSVGQYTEAFFGQGTRLTVV.

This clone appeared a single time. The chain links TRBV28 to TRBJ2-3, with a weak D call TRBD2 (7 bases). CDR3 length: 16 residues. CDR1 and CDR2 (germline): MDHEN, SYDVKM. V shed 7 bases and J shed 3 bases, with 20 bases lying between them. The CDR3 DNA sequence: TGTGCCAGCAACAAGGGAGGGGGAGGATGGACAGATACGCAGTATTTT. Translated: CASNKGGGGWTDTQYF.

The CDR3 bases are TGTGCCAGCAGCTTAAGGACAGGGTTGTACGGGGAGCTGTTTTTT. Protein sequence: CASSLRTGLYGELFF. The gene calls are TRBV5-5 and TRBJ2-2; 8 nucleotides line up with TRBD1. V lost 2 bases to trimming and J lost 7 bases; unmatched junction nucleotides: 7. The CDR3 runs 15 residues. The V gene's germline CDR1 is SGHKS and CDR2 YYEKEE (reference sequence).

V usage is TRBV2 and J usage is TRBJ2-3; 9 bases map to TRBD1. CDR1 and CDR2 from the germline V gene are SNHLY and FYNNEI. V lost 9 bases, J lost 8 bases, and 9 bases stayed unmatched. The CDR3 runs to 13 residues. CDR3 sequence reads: CASSQGARGTQYF. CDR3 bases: TGTGCCAGTTCACAGGGGGCAAGGGGTACGCAGTATTTT.

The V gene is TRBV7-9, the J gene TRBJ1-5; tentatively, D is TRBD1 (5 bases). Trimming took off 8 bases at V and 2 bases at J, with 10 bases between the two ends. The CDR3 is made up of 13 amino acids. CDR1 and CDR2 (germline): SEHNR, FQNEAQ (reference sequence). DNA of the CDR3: TGTGCCAGCGGAGTGGGGGGCAATCAGCCCCAGCATTTT. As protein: CASGVGGNQPQHF.

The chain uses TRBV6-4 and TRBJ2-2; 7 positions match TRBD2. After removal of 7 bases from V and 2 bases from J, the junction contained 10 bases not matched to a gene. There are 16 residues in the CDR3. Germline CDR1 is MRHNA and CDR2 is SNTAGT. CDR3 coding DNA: TGTGCCAGCACCCCAGGGCTAGCGGTAAACACCGGGGAGCTGTTTTTT. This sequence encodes CASTPGLAVNTGELFF.

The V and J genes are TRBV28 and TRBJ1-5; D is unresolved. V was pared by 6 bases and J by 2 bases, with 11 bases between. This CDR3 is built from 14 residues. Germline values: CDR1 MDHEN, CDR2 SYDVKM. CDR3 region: CASSPIQGNQPQHF. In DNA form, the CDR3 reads TGTGCCAGCAGCCCCATTCAGGGCAATCAGCCCCAGCATTTT.

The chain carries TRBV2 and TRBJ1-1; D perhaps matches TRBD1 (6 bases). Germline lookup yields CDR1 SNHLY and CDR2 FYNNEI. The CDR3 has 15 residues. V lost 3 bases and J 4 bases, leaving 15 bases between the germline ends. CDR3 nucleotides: TGTGCCAGCAGTGACCCTCTAGGGGGTTTCACTGAAGCTTTCTTT. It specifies CASSDPLGGFTEAFF.

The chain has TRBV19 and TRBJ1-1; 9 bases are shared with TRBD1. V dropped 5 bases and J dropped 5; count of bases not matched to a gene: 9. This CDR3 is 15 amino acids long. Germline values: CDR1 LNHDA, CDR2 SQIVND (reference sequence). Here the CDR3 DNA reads TGTGCCAGTAGTCCCCGGACAGGGGAGGAAACTGAAGCTTTCTTT. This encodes CASSPRTGEETEAFF.

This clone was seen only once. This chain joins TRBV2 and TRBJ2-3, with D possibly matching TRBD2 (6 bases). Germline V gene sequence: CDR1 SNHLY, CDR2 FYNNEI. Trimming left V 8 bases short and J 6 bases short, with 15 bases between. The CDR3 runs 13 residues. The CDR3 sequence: CASGSTSLDTQYF. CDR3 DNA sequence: TGTGCCAGCGGATCGACTAGTTTGGATACGCAGTATTTT. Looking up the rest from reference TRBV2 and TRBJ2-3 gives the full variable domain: EPEVTQTPSHQVTQMGQEVILRCVPISNHLYFYWYRQILGQKVEFLVSFYNNEISEKSEIFDDQFSVERPDGSNFTLKIRSTKLEDSAMYFCASGSTSLDTQYFGPGTRLTVL.

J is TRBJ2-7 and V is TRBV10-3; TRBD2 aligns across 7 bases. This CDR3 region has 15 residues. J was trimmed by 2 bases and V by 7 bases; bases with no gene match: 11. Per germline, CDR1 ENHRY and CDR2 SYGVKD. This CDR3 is CAIMSASGIAYEQYF. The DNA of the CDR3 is TGTGCCATCATGTCGGCTAGCGGCATAGCCTACGAGCAGTACTTC.

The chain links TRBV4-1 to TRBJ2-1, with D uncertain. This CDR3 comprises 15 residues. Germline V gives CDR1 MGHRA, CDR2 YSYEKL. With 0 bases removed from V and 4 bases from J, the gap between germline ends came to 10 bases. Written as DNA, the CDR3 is TGCGCCAGCAGCCAAGACGGGCAGGCATACAATGAGCAGTTCTTC. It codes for CASSQDGQAYNEQFF.

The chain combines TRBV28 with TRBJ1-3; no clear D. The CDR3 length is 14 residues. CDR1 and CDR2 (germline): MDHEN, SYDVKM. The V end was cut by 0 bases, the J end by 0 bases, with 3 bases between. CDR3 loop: CASSLWASGNTIYF. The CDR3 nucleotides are TGTGCCAGCAGTTTATGGGCCTCTGGAAACACCATATATTTT.

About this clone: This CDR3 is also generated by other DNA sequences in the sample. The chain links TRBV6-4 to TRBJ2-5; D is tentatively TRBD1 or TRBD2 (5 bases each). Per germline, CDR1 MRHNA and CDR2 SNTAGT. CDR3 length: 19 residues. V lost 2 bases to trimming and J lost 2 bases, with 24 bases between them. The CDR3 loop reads CASSDPVPLGVGRQETQYF. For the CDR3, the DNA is TGTGCCAGCAGTGACCCCGTCCCCTTGGGGGTAGGAAGGCAAGAGACCCAGTACTTC.

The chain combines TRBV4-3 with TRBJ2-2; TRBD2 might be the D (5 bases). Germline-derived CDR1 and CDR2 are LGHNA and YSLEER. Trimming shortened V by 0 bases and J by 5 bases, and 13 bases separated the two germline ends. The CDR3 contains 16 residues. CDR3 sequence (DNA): TGCGCCAGCAGCCAAGATATCGAGGGTGAAACCGGGGAGCTGTTTTTT. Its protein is CASSQDIEGETGELFF.

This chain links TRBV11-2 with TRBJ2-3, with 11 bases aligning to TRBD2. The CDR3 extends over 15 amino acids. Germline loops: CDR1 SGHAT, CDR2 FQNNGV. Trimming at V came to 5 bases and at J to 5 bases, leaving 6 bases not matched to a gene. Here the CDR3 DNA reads TGTGCCAGCAGCGTTAGCGGGGGGGCAGGAGATACGCAGTATTTT. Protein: CASSVSGGAGDTQYF. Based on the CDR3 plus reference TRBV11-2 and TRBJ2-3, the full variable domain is EAGVAQSPRYKIIEKRQSVAFWCNPISGHATLYWYQQILGQGPKLLIQFQNNGVVDDSQLPKDRFSAERLKGVDSTLKIQPAKLEDSAVYLCASSVSGGAGDTQYFGPGTRLTVL.

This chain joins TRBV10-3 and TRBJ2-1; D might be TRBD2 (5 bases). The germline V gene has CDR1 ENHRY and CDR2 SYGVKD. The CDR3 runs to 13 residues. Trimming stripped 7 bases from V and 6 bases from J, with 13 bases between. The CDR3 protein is CAITEGGLNEQFF. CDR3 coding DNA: TGTGCCATCACCGAGGGCGGACTCAATGAGCAGTTCTTC.

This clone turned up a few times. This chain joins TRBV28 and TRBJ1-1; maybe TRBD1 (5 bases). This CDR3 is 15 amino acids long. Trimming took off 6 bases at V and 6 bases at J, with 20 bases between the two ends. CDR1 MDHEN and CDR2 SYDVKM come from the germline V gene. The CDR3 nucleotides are TGTGCCAGCAGGAGACTCGGAGGGGCGAGGGCTGAAGCTTTCTTT. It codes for CASRRLGGARAEAFF.

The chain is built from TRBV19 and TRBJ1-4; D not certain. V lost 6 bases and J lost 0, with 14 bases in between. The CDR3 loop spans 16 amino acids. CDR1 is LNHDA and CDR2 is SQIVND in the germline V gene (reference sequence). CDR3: CASRYGRMTTNEKLFF. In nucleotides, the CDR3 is TGTGCCAGTAGATACGGCAGGATGACAACTAATGAAAAACTGTTTTTT. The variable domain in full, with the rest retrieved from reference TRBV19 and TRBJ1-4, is DGGITQSPKYLFRKEGQNVTLSCEQNLNHDAMYWYRQDPGQGLRLIYYSQIVNDFQKGDIAEGYSVSREKKESFPLTVTSAQKNPTAFYLCASRYGRMTTNEKLFFGSGTQLSVL.

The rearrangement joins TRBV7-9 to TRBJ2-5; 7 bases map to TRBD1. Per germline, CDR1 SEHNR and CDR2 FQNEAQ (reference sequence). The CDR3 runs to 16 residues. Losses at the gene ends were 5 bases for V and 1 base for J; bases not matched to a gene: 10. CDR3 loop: CASSPRLGQVQETQYF. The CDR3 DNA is TGTGCCAGCAGCCCCCGACTTGGACAGGTCCAAGAGACCCAGTACTTC.

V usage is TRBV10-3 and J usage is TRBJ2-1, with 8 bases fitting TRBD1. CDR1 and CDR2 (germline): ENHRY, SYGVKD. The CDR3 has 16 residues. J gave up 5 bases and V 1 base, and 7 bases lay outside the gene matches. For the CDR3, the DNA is TGTGCCATCAGTGAGTTAGGGACAGGTGGGGACAATGAGCAGTTCTTC. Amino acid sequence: CAISELGTGGDNEQFF.

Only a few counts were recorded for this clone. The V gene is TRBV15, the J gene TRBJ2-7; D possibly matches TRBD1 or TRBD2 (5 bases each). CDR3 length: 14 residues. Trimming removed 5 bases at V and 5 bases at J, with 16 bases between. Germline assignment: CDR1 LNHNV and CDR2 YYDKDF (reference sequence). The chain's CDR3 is CATSPSRGPNEQYF. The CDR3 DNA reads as TGTGCCACCAGCCCGTCGAGGGGTCCAAACGAGCAGTACTTC.

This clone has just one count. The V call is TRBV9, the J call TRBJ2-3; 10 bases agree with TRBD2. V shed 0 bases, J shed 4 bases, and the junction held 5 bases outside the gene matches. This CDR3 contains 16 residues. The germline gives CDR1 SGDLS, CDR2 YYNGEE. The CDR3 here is CASSVATSGESDTQYF. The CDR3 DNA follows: TGTGCCAGCAGCGTAGCTACTAGCGGGGAATCAGATACGCAGTATTTT.

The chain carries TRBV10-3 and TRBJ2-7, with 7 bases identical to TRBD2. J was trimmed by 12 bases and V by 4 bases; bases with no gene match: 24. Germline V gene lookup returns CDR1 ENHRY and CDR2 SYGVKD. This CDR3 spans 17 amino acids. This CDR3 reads CAISGSSTSWAGDIGYF. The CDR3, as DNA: TGTGCCATCAGTGGATCCTCTACGTCTTGGGCGGGGGATATAGGGTACTTC.

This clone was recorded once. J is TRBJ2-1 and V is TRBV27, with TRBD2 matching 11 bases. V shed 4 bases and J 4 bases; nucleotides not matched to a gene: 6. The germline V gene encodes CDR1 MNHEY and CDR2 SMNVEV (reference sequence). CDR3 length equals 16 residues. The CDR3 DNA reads TGTGCCAGCAGTTCCGGGACTAGCGGTGCTTACAATGAGCAGTTCTTC. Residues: CASSSGTSGAYNEQFF.

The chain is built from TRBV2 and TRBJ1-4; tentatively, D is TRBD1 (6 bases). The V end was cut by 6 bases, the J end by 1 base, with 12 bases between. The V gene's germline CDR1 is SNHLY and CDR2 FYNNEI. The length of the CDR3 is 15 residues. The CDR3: CASRRGAVTNEKLFF. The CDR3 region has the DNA TGTGCCAGCAGGAGGGGGGCAGTAACTAATGAAAAACTGTTTTTT.